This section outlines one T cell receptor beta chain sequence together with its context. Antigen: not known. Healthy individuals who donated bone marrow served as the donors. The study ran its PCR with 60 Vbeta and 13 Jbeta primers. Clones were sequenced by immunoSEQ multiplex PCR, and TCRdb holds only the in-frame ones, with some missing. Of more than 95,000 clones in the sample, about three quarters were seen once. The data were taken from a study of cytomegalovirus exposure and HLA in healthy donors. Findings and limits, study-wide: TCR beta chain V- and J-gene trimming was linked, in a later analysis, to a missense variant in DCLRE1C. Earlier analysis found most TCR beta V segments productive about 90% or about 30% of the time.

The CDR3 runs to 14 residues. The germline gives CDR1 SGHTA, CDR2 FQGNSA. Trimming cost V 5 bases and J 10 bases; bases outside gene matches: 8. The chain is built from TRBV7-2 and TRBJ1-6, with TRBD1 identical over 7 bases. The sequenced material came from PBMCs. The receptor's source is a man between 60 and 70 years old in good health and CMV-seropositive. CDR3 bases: TGTGCCAGCAGCATGACAGGGTTGGGGTCACCCCTCCACTTT. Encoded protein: CASSMTGLGSPLHF.